The T cell receptor beta chain under discussion was sequenced for a study of T-cell reconstitution after alpha-beta-depleted transplantation in children. During its preparation, the TCRbeta library received unique molecular identifiers. MiXCR, applied by TCRdb to the PCR reads, yields one record per CDR3 protein. The sample has about 980,000 distinct CDR3 sequences, less than 30% seen once; the top ten hold over 25%. This clonotype was observed many times. Its antigen is unknown. The CDR3 is made up of 15 amino acids. Trimming left V 6 bases short and J 2 bases short, with 11 bases between. Germline values: CDR1 MNHNS, CDR2 SASEGT. Notes on the study in general: Surviving recipient T cells and thymic progenitors produced the high day-60 TCRbeta diversity seen in some patients. T-cell numbers and diversity, one year after transplant, stemmed largely from T cells that were newly produced. Reportedly, alpha-beta T cells present about two months post-transplant originated from several hundred expanded clones of graft origin.

The chain employs TRBV6-1 and TRBJ2-6; possible D gene TRBD1, 5 bases. The sample consisted of PBMCs, mostly from graft donor cells, taken 360 days after TCRalphabeta/CD19-depleted stem cell transplant. The receptor was isolated from a boy less than two years old who had a stem cell transplant for SCID, so the T cells may come from the graft donor. CDR3: CASRSSGTGANVLTF. CDR3 DNA: TGTGCCAGCAGATCGTCAGGGACTGGGGCCAACGTCCTGACTTTC.